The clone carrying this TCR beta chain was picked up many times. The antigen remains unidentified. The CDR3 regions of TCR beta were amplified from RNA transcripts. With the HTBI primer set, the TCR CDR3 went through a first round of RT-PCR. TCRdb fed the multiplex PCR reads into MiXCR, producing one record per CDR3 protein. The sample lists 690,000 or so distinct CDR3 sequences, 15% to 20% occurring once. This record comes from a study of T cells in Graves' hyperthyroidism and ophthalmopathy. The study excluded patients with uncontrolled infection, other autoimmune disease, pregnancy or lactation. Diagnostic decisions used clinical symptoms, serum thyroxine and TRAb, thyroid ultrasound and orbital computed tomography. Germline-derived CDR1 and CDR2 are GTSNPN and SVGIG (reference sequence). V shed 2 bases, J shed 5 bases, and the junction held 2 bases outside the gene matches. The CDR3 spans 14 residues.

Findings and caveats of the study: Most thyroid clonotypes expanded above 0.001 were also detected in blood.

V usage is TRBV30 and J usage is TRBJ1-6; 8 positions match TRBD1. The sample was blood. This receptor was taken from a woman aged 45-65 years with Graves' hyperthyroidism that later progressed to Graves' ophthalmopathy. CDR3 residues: CAWSKGQDNSPLHF. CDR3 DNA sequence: TGTGCCTGGAGTAAGGGACAGGATAATTCACCCCTCCACTTT.